One sample yielded the 16 T cell receptor beta chains listed below, sequenced in a study of CD8 T cells in ankylosing spondylitis. General observations from the study: It appeared that ankylosing spondylitis blood was characterized by a TCR beta motif of eight highly homologous variants.

What these receptors recognize is not known. TCRdb ran MiXCR on the 5' RACE reads and lists one entry per CDR3 protein. The sample yields more than 300,000 distinct CDR3 sequences, 7.5% to 9% seen once. Sequenced: blood, either unsorted or a sorted T cell fraction (not recorded which). Source of these receptors: a male donor with ankylosing spondylitis.

In DNA, the CDR3 is TGCGCCAGCAGCTTGGACACAAGCAATCAGCCCCAGCATTTT. Residues: CASSLDTSNQPQHF. This sequence joins TRBV5-1 and TRBJ1-5; D is undetermined. Germline values: CDR1 SGHRS, CDR2 YFSETQ. V lost 0 bases, J lost 1 base, and 5 bases lay in between. The CDR3 consists of 14 residues.

This clonotype was detected a few times. V is TRBV5-1 and J is TRBJ2-7; 10 bases are shared with TRBD2. J lost 5 bases, V lost 2 bases, and 7 bases had no gene match. The CDR3 extends over 15 amino acids. The germline V gene has CDR1 SGHRS and CDR2 YFSETQ. The DNA for the CDR3 is TGCGCCAGCAGCTTACCTAGCGGGAGTATTCACGAGCAGTACTTC. It encodes CASSLPSGSIHEQYF.

The rearrangement joins TRBV2 to TRBJ1-1; perhaps TRBD1 as D (6 bases). V dropped 8 bases and J dropped 2 bases, with 18 bases sitting between them. In germline, CDR1 is SNHLY, CDR2 FYNNEI. The CDR3 has 15 residues. Written as DNA, the CDR3 is TGTGCCAGCGGCCCCCCACAGGGTGGTAACACTGAAGCTTTCTTT. This translates into CASGPPQGGNTEAFF.

This sequence joins TRBV6-1 and TRBJ2-1; D might be TRBD2 (6 bases). The CDR3 runs 14 residues. V was clipped by 6 bases and J by 8 bases, with 17 bases between them. Per the germline V gene, CDR1 is MNHNS and CDR2 is SASEGT. In DNA, the CDR3 is TGTGCCAGCAGCCGCGGGACCTTTGAGCATGAGCAGTTCTTC. Translated, it gives CASSRGTFEHEQFF.

The sample holds a few counts of this clonotype. The chain uses TRBV9 and TRBJ2-3; D is ambiguous. V lost 0 bases and J 3 bases, leaving 11 bases between the germline ends. CDR3 size: 15 residues. Germline CDR1 is SGDLS and CDR2 is YYNGEE. CDR3 DNA sequence: TGTGCCAGCAGCGTAGGGTACTCTTATACAGATACGCAGTATTTT. Translation: CASSVGYSYTDTQYF. Together with reference TRBV9 and TRBJ2-3, the CDR3 gives the full variable domain: DSGVTQTPKHLITATGQRVTLRCSPRSGDLSVYWYQQSLDQGLQFLIQYYNGEERAKGNILERFSAQQFPDLHSELNLSSLELGDSALYFCASSVGYSYTDTQYFGPGTRLTVL.

This clonotype occurred many times. The rearrangement links TRBV29-1 to TRBJ2-7, with 11 bases lining up with TRBD2. The germline CDR1 and CDR2 sequences are SQVTM and ANQGSEA. V shed 0 bases, J shed 3 bases, and the junction held 7 bases outside the gene matches. This CDR3 spans 16 amino acids. CDR3 DNA: TGCAGCGTTGAAGATGGGACTAGCGGAAACGTCTACGAGCAGTACTTC. Translating it yields CSVEDGTSGNVYEQYF.

This clonotype was picked up a small number of times. The chain couples TRBV7-8 to TRBJ2-3; 7 bases line up with TRBD2. Germline-derived CDR1 and CDR2 are SGHVS and FQNEAQ. The CDR3 has 16 residues. With V trimmed by 6 bases and J by 2 bases, 11 bases remained unmatched. DNA of the CDR3: TGTGCCAGCAGTCTAGACGCGGGAGAAACCACAGATACGCAGTATTTT. Its translation is CASSLDAGETTDTQYF.

The genes are TRBV27 and TRBJ2-1; 8 bases are shared with TRBD2. CDR1 is MNHEY, CDR2 SMNVEV, per germline (reference sequence). V lost 3 bases to trimming and J lost 1 base; unmatched junction nucleotides: 11. The CDR3 is 18 amino acids. CDR3 nucleotides: TGTGCCAGCAGTTTGCCCGGGGGGGGAGGAGGATCCTACAATGAGCAGTTCTTC. Translating gives CASSLPGGGGGSYNEQFF.

This clonotype was seen more than once but under ten times. This chain links TRBV6-4 with TRBJ2-2; D gene ambiguous. Trimming took off 5 bases at V and 3 bases at J, with 13 bases between the two ends. The V gene's germline CDR1 is MRHNA and CDR2 SNTAGT. The CDR3 is 15 residues long. The CDR3 sequence is CASSTTSGDTGELFF. The DNA of the CDR3 is TGTGCCAGCAGTACAACGAGTGGTGACACCGGGGAGCTGTTTTTT.

This clonotype was picked up many times. This chain links TRBV6-1 with TRBJ2-2, with D possibly matching TRBD2 (5 bases). In germline, CDR1 is MNHNS, CDR2 SASEGT. The CDR3 length is 14 residues. Trimming pared 6 bases from V and 5 bases from J, leaving 13 bases between. In nucleotides, the CDR3 is TGTGCCAGCAGCCCAAGACTACCGACCGGGGAGCTGTTTTTT. As protein: CASSPRLPTGELFF.

This chain connects TRBV5-1 to TRBJ2-2; no clear D gene. The germline CDR1 and CDR2 sequences are SGHRS and YFSETQ. Trimming took 3 bases from V and 1 from J, leaving 16 bases between them. The CDR3 is 17 amino acids. The CDR3 nucleotides read TGCGCCAGCAGCTCGCGCTGGGCCCCCCAGAACACCGGGGAGCTGTTTTTT. It translates to CASSSRWAPQNTGELFF.

The V call is TRBV20-1, the J call TRBJ2-7; 13 bases are shared with TRBD2. The V and J ends lost 5 bases and 1 base, in that order; junction bases with no gene match: 2. The CDR3 is made up of 14 amino acids. CDR1 and CDR2 (germline): DFQATT, SNEGSKA (reference sequence). The CDR3 nucleotides read TGCAGTGCTGCGACTAGCGGGAGGTCCTACGAGCAGTACTTC. This encodes CSAATSGRSYEQYF.

The rearrangement joins TRBV20-1 to TRBJ2-1, with TRBD2 matching over 8 bases. Germline trimming cut 3 bases from V and 4 bases from J; bases unmatched to any gene: 5. From germline, CDR1 is DFQATT and CDR2 SNEGSKA (reference sequence). The CDR3 runs to 14 residues. The CDR3 loop reads CSASHGLAYNEQFF. The CDR3, as DNA: TGCAGTGCTAGTCATGGACTAGCTTACAATGAGCAGTTCTTC.

The rearrangement joins TRBV12-3 or TRBV12-4 to TRBJ1-4; D gene uncertain. Deletions cut 1 base from V and 4 bases from J, with 4 bases between. This CDR3 is built from 13 residues. The chain's CDR3 is CASSLGYNEKLFF. The CDR3 DNA reads as TGTGCCAGCAGTTTAGGTTATAATGAAAAACTGTTTTTT.

This clonotype was counted between two and nine times. V and J are TRBV20-1 and TRBJ1-1; no clear D gene. Germline CDR1 DFQATT, CDR2 SNEGSKA (reference sequence). This CDR3 is built from 15 residues. Trimming removed 1 base from V and 0 bases from J, with 12 bases in between. CDR3: CSARAPPDMNTEAFF. In nucleotides, the CDR3 is TGCAGTGCTAGAGCCCCCCCCGACATGAACACTGAAGCTTTCTTT.

This clonotype appeared many times. The rearrangement links TRBV14 to TRBJ2-1; 9 nucleotides align to TRBD2. After removal of 6 bases from V and 2 bases from J, the junction contained 8 bases not matched to a gene. CDR3 length: 16 residues. Looked up from germline, CDR1 is SGHDN and CDR2 is FVKESK. CDR3 region: CASRGRASGTYNEQFF. CDR3 nucleotides: TGTGCCAGCAGGGGTAGGGCTAGCGGGACCTACAATGAGCAGTTCTTC.